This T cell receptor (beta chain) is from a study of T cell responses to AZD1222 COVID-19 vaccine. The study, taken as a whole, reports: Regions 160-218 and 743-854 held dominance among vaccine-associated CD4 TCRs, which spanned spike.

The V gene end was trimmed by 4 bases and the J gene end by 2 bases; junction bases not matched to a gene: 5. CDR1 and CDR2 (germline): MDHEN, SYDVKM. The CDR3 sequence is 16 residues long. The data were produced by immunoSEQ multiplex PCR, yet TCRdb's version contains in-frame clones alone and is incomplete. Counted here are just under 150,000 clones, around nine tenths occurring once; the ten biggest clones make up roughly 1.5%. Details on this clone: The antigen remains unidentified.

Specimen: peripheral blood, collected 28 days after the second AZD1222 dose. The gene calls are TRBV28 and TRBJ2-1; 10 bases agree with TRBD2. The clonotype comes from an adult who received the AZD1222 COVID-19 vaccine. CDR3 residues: CASSSKREGAYNEQFF. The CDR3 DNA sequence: TGTGCCAGCAGTTCAAAGCGGGAGGGCGCCTACAATGAGCAGTTCTTC.